The clone carrying this TCR beta chain appeared a single time. Trimming stripped 4 bases from V and 5 bases from J, with 9 bases between. The length of the CDR3 is 13 residues. The source of the sample is a study of blood T cell repertoires in COVID-19. Using immunoSEQ multiplex PCR, the repertoire was profiled, and TCRdb retains in-frame clones only, with some absent. The table shows about 59,000 clones, with 90% occurring only once. The sequence was obtained from a man older than 75 with acute or convalescent COVID-19. Sequenced sample: peripheral blood. The V gene is TRBV5-3, the J gene TRBJ2-2; D is perhaps TRBD1 (6 bases). TRBV5-3 counts as an open reading frame of uncertain function. Here the CDR3 DNA reads TGTGCCAGAAGCCCCGGGACAACCGGGGAGCTGTTTTTT. This sequence encodes CARSPGTTGELFF.